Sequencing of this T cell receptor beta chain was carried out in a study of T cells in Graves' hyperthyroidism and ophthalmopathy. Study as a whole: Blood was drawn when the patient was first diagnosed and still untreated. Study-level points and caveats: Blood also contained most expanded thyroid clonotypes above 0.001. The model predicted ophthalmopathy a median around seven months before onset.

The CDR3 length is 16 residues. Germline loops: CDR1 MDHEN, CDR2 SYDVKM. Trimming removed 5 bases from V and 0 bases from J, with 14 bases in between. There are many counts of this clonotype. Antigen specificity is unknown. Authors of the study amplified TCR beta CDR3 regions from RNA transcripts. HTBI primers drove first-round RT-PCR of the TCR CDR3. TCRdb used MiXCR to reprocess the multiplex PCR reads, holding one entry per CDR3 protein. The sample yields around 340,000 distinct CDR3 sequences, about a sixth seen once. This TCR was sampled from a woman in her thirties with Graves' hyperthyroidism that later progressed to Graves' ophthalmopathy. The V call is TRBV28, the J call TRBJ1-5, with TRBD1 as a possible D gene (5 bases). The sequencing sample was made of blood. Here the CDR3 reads CASSLLGQNSNQPQHF. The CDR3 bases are TGTGCCAGCAGTCTGTTGGGGCAGAATAGCAATCAGCCCCAGCATTTT.